Presented here are 31 T cell receptor beta chains from one specimen sequenced in a study of blood T cell repertoires in COVID-19. TCRdb's copy holds only in-frame clones and misses some; the assay was immunoSEQ multiplex PCR. The table lists over 400,000 clones, just over 85% of them singletons. The specimen sequenced was peripheral blood. These receptors all come from a woman in her 30s with active or convalescent COVID-19.

The chain combines TRBV20-1 with TRBJ1-4; D unresolved. The CDR3 has 13 amino acids. Germline V gives CDR1 DFQATT, CDR2 SNEGSKA (reference sequence). Trimming cost V 3 bases and J 8 bases, with 13 bases left between them. The CDR3 bases are TGCAGTGCTAGTCCCAGCGGAAGGGAAAAACTGTTTTTT. Its protein product is CSASPSGREKLFF.

The J gene is TRBJ2-3, the V gene TRBV4-2; TRBD1 aligns across 8 bases. The length of the CDR3 is 15 residues. The germline V gene encodes CDR1 LGHNA and CDR2 YNFKEQ. V lost 1 base and J lost 6; bases outside the gene matches: 6. The CDR3 bases are TGTGCCAGCAGCCAAGGGACAGGGCCATGGGATACGCAGTATTTT. Translation gives CASSQGTGPWDTQYF.

This sequence joins TRBV5-1 and TRBJ1-1; D unclear. V lost 2 bases and J 5 bases, leaving 10 bases between the germline ends. Germline values: CDR1 SGHRS, CDR2 YFSETQ. This CDR3 comprises 13 residues. The CDR3 loop reads CASSFDRRTEAFF. CDR3 nucleotides: TGCGCCAGCAGCTTTGATAGGAGGACTGAAGCTTTCTTT. The entire variable domain, with the rest obtained from reference TRBV5-1 and TRBJ1-1, is as follows: KAGVTQTPRYLIKTRGQQVTLSCSPISGHRSVSWYQQTPGQGLQFLFEYFSETQRNKGNFPGRFSGRQFSNSRSEMNVSTLELGDSALYLCASSFDRRTEAFFGQGTRLTVV.

This clone is a singleton in its sample. The J gene is TRBJ1-2, the V gene TRBV7-2, with 9 bases lining up with TRBD1. With 5 bases clipped from V and 0 bases from J, the junction kept 4 bases outside the gene matches. Germline loops: CDR1 SGHTA, CDR2 FQGNSA. There are 15 residues in the CDR3. This CDR3 is CASSTRTGANYGYTF. The CDR3 DNA is TGTGCCAGCAGCACCCGGACAGGGGCTAACTATGGCTACACCTTC.

This clone was seen a handful of times. The chain carries TRBV4-1 and TRBJ1-1, with D tentatively TRBD1 (5 bases). The CDR3 spans 16 residues. Germline CDR1 reads MGHRA; CDR2 reads YSYEKL. Trimming stripped 1 base from V and 1 base from J, with 13 bases between. Written as DNA, the CDR3 is TGCGCCAGCAGCCAAGGATCTGGGGGAGGGAACACTGAAGCTTTCTTT. As protein: CASSQGSGGGNTEAFF.

The chain carries TRBV25-1 and TRBJ1-1, with D unclear. The CDR3 runs 14 residues. Between the trimmed V and J ends, which lost 6 bases and 5 bases, there was a span of 16 bases. CDR1 is MGHDK and CDR2 is SYGVNS in the germline V gene. DNA of the CDR3: TGTGCCAGCAGGAGGACTTCGGGAGTGACTGAAGCTTTCTTT. The encoded protein is CASRRTSGVTEAFF.

This chain connects TRBV10-3 to TRBJ2-1; 15 nucleotides agree with TRBD2. Germline V gives CDR1 ENHRY, CDR2 SYGVKD. CDR3 length: 15 amino acids. V shed 11 bases, J shed 7 bases, and the junction held 9 bases outside the gene matches. CDR3 region: CASYGLAGGSNEQFF. The CDR3 DNA reads TGTGCCTCATACGGACTAGCGGGAGGGAGTAATGAGCAGTTCTTC.

The rearrangement joins TRBV19 to TRBJ2-1; TRBD2 matches at 9 bases. The V gene's germline CDR1 is LNHDA and CDR2 SQIVND (reference sequence). With V trimmed by 7 bases and J by 3 bases, 7 bases remained unmatched. This CDR3 region has 15 residues. This CDR3 is CASTFTSGRYNEQFF. In DNA form, the CDR3 reads TGTGCCAGTACTTTCACTAGCGGGCGCTACAATGAGCAGTTCTTC.

V is TRBV12-3 or TRBV12-4 and J is TRBJ1-2, with unresolved D. The length of the CDR3 is 11 residues. Between the trimmed V and J ends, which lost 6 bases and 8 bases, there was a span of 10 bases. CDR3 loop: CASSVLGGYTF. The CDR3, as DNA: TGTGCCAGCAGCGTACTCGGGGGCTACACCTTC.

The V and J genes are TRBV5-6 and TRBJ2-2; D is undetermined. Per the germline V gene, CDR1 is SGHDT and CDR2 is YYEEEE. Trimming stripped 4 bases from V and 0 bases from J, with 7 bases between. The length of the CDR3 is 14 residues. This CDR3 reads CASSTPPNTGELFF. The CDR3 bases are TGTGCCAGCAGCACTCCACCGAACACCGGGGAGCTGTTTTTT.

The CDR3 nucleotides are TGTGCCAGCAGCTCAGGGACTAGCGGGAGGTGGACAGATACGCAGTATTTT. Amino acid sequence: CASSSGTSGRWTDTQYF. The chain joins TRBV7-2 to TRBJ2-3, with 15 bases aligning to TRBD2. Germline trimming cut 4 bases from V and 3 bases from J; bases unmatched to any gene: 5. The CDR3 has 17 residues. Germline CDR1 reads SGHTA; CDR2 reads FQGNSA.

This clone occurred a few times. J is TRBJ2-7 and V is TRBV4-1, with D possibly matching TRBD1 (6 bases). Germline CDR1 MGHRA, CDR2 YSYEKL. V lost 5 bases to trimming and J lost 0 bases, with 11 bases between them. The CDR3 totals 14 residues. This CDR3 is CASSSQGYSYEQYF. CDR3 nucleotides: TGCGCCAGCAGCTCACAGGGCTACTCCTACGAGCAGTACTTC.

The chain joins TRBV27 to TRBJ2-2; the match to TRBD1 covers 11 bases. CDR1 and CDR2 (germline): MNHEY, SMNVEV (reference sequence). CDR3 length: 19 residues. V lost 1 base to trimming and J lost 6 bases; unmatched junction nucleotides: 13. CDR3 sequence reads: CASSLLGQGAIFISGELFF. CDR3 sequence (DNA): TGTGCCAGCAGTTTATTAGGACAGGGGGCAATTTTTATCTCCGGGGAGCTGTTTTTT.

The gene calls are TRBV6-5 and TRBJ2-7; tentatively, D is TRBD1 (6 bases). The CDR3 has 12 residues. V was shortened by 8 bases and J by 2 bases, with 10 bases between the two germline ends. Germline CDR1 and CDR2: MNHEY and SVGAGI. The CDR3 DNA reads as TGTGCCAGCGGGGGCCCGACCTACGAGCAGTACTTC. It specifies CASGGPTYEQYF.

The V gene is TRBV5-1, the J gene TRBJ2-3, with 9 nucleotides matching TRBD2. V was pared by 9 bases and J by 1 base, with 12 bases of the junction left unmatched. The CDR3 spans 16 residues. The germline gives CDR1 SGHRS, CDR2 YFSETQ. The CDR3 coding sequence is TGCGCCACCGCTAGCGGGGCCTGGATCGGCACAGATACGCAGTATTTT. Translation: CATASGAWIGTDTQYF. The variable domain in full, completed from reference TRBV5-1 and TRBJ2-3, reads KAGVTQTPRYLIKTRGQQVTLSCSPISGHRSVSWYQQTPGQGLQFLFEYFSETQRNKGNFPGRFSGRQFSNSRSEMNVSTLELGDSALYLCATASGAWIGTDTQYFGPGTRLTVL.

This clone showed up just a few times. V and J are TRBV11-2 and TRBJ1-1; 7 bases align to TRBD1. CDR1 is SGHAT and CDR2 is FQNNGV in the germline V gene. The CDR3 spans 16 residues. Trimming removed 5 bases from V and 4 bases from J; junction bases left unmatched: 13. CDR3 in amino acids: CASSTQTGLRSTEAFF. The CDR3, as DNA: TGTGCCAGCAGCACCCAGACAGGGTTGAGGAGCACTGAAGCTTTCTTT.

In DNA, the CDR3 is TGTGCCAGCTCGAACACCGGACAGGGTTTAGGCTACACCTTC. As protein: CASSNTGQGLGYTF. The gene calls are TRBV28 and TRBJ1-2; 8 bases map to TRBD1. V lost 8 bases, J lost 8 bases, and 13 bases stayed unmatched. This CDR3 comprises 14 residues. Germline CDR1 MDHEN, CDR2 SYDVKM.

This chain joins TRBV19 and TRBJ2-7, with D maybe TRBD1 (6 bases). This CDR3 comprises 16 residues. Germline V gene lookup returns CDR1 LNHDA and CDR2 SQIVND (reference sequence). V lost 5 bases to trimming and J lost 2 bases, with 19 bases between them. The CDR3 DNA is TGTGCCAGTAGTTTCCAAAGGGCGGACAGACCCTACGAGCAGTACTTC. It translates to CASSFQRADRPYEQYF.

This chain links TRBV7-9 with TRBJ1-5; D might be TRBD1 (6 bases). Trimming took 4 bases from V and 7 from J, leaving 14 bases between them. The CDR3 contains 14 residues. Germline CDR1 SEHNR, CDR2 FQNEAQ (reference sequence). CDR3 sequence: CASSSQNQGQPQHF. The CDR3 nucleotides read TGTGCCAGCAGCTCACAAAATCAGGGGCAGCCCCAGCATTTT.

The V and J genes are TRBV12-3 or TRBV12-4 and TRBJ1-1; D is undetermined. This CDR3 comprises 12 residues. Trimming pared 2 bases from V and 7 bases from J, leaving 8 bases between. CDR3 coding DNA: TGTGCCAGCAGTTTACCGGAGGATGAAGCTTTCTTT. It codes for CASSLPEDEAFF.

This rearrangement joins TRBV6-1 to TRBJ1-5, with D possibly being TRBD1 (5 bases). Germline V gene data show CDR1 as MNHNS and CDR2 as SASEGT. This CDR3 is built from 16 residues. V gave up 1 base and J gave up 3 bases, with 13 bases separating them. The CDR3 DNA is TGTGCCAGCAGTGAAGGTCCCGGGGGGGACAATCAGCCCCAGCATTTT. Its translation is CASSEGPGGDNQPQHF.

Only one count was recorded for this clone. The chain joins TRBV16 to TRBJ1-3, with unresolved D. The CDR3 covers 16 residues. Germline V lookup: CDR1 KGHSY, CDR2 FQNENV. V dropped 0 bases and J dropped 6 bases, with 15 bases sitting between them. The CDR3 region is CASSQSVSYLQNTIYF. Here the CDR3 DNA reads TGTGCCAGCAGCCAATCGGTGTCCTACCTGCAAAACACCATATATTTT.

The rearrangement links TRBV19 to TRBJ1-2, with D uncertain. From germline, CDR1 is LNHDA and CDR2 SQIVND (reference sequence). CDR3 length equals 11 residues. V lost 7 bases to trimming and J lost 7 bases, with 10 bases between them. DNA for the CDR3: TGTGCCAGTACGTATAGCTCTGGCTACACCTTC. Residues: CASTYSSGYTF.

The chain uses TRBV3-1 (or the pseudogene TRBV3-2) and TRBJ1-6, with 8 bases aligning to TRBD1. The V segment lost 3 bases and the J segment 7 bases; nucleotides outside the gene matches: 5. Per germline, CDR1 LGHDT and CDR2 YNNKEL (reference sequence). The CDR3 loop spans 15 amino acids. The CDR3 DNA reads TGTGCCAGCAGCCAGGTGGACAGGGAGAATTCACCCCTCCACTTT. Encoded protein: CASSQVDRENSPLHF.

This chain connects TRBV19 to TRBJ2-1; 10 bases align to TRBD2. J gave up 4 bases and V 3 bases, and 6 bases lay outside the gene matches. CDR1 and CDR2 (germline): LNHDA, SQIVND (reference sequence). CDR3 length equals 16 residues. The CDR3 reads CASSISGLAKYNEQFF. Written as DNA, the CDR3 is TGTGCCAGTAGTATTTCGGGACTAGCGAAGTACAATGAGCAGTTCTTC.

J is TRBJ2-3 and V is TRBV29-1, with a tentative D call TRBD2 (6 bases). Germline assignment: CDR1 SQVTM and CDR2 ANQGSEA. This CDR3 contains 14 residues. Trimming shortened V by 4 bases and J by 2 bases, and 13 bases separated the two germline ends. The CDR3 DNA reads as TGCAGCGTTGTATTTAGGGACTTCACAGATACGCAGTATTTT. Protein: CSVVFRDFTDTQYF.

The chain links TRBV6-5 to TRBJ2-5, with D tentatively TRBD1 (6 bases). This CDR3 has 14 residues. Trimming removed 4 bases at V and 2 bases at J, with 11 bases between. CDR1 is MNHEY and CDR2 is SVGAGI in the germline V gene. This CDR3 reads CASSLDRLQETQYF. The CDR3 region has the DNA TGTGCCAGCAGTTTGGACAGACTACAAGAGACCCAGTACTTC.

The chain has TRBV7-2 and TRBJ1-3; D is unclear. Germline V gene lookup returns CDR1 SGHTA and CDR2 FQGNSA. The CDR3 covers 15 residues. V lost 0 bases, J lost 0 bases, and 6 bases lay in between. The CDR3 region is CASSLASHSGNTIYF. Here the CDR3 DNA reads TGTGCCAGCAGCTTAGCGAGCCACTCTGGAAACACCATATATTTT.

The V gene is TRBV5-6, the J gene TRBJ1-2, with D maybe TRBD1 (5 bases). Germline lookup yields CDR1 SGHDT and CDR2 YYEEEE. The ends were cut back, 4 bases at V and 4 bases at J, with 11 bases in the middle. This CDR3 comprises 13 residues. The CDR3 loop reads CASSITGPYGYTF. The CDR3 region has the DNA TGTGCCAGCAGCATAACAGGCCCCTATGGCTACACCTTC.

The chain is built from TRBV13 and TRBJ1-6, with 7 bases identical to TRBD1. Unmatched junction bases numbered 9, after V lost 0 bases and J lost 10 bases. This CDR3 contains 16 residues. Germline CDR1 reads PRHDT; CDR2 reads FYEKMQ (reference sequence). CDR3 in DNA: TGTGCCAGCAGCTTAGGGGCCCCGACAGGGTTCTCACCCCTCCACTTT. Translated, it gives CASSLGAPTGFSPLHF.

This clone was detected ten times or more. The same CDR3 also results from other DNA sequences found in this sample. The rearrangement links TRBV5-1 to TRBJ2-1; no clear D gene. In germline, CDR1 is SGHRS, CDR2 YFSETQ. V lost 4 bases to trimming and J lost 0 bases, with 5 bases between them. The CDR3 contains 13 residues. The CDR3: CASSLDSYNEQFF. The CDR3 DNA follows: TGCGCCAGCAGCCTAGACTCCTACAATGAGCAGTTCTTC.